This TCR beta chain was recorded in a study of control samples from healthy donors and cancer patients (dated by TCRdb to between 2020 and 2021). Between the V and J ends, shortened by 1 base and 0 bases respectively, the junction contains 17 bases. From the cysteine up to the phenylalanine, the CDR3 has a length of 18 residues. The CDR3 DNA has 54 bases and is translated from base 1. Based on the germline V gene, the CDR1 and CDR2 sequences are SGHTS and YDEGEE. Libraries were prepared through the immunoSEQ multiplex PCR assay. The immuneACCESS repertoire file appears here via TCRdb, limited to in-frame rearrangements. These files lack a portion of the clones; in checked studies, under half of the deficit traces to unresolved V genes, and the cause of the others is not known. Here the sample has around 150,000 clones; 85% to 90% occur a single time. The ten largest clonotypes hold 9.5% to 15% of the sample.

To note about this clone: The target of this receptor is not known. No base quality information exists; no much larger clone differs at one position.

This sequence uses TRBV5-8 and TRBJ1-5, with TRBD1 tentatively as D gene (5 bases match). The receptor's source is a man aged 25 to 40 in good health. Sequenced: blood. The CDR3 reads CASSLFRDGTYSNQPQHF. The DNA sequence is TGTGCCAGCAGCTTGTTCAGGGACGGAACTTATAGCAATCAGCCCCAGCATTTT.